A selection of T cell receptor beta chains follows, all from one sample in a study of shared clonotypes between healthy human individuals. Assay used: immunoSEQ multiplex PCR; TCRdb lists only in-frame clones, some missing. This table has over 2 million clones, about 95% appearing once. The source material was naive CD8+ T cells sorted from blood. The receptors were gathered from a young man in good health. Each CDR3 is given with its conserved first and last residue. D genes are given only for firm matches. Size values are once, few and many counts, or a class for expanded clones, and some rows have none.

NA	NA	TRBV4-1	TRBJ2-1	CASSPYSNGENEQFF	TGCGCCAGCAGCCCTTACTCGAATGGAGAGAATGAGCAGTTCTTC
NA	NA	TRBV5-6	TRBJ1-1	CASSLRIGSLYTEAFF	TGTGCCAGCAGCTTGCGGATTGGGAGTCTTTACACTGAAGCTTTCTTT
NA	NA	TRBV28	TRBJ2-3	CASSLTLAGTTDTQYF	TGTGCCAGCAGTTTAACTCTGGCGGGGACCACAGATACGCAGTATTTT
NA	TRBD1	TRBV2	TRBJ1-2	CASIKDRESYGYTF	TGTGCCAGCATTAAGGACAGGGAAAGCTATGGCTACACCTTC
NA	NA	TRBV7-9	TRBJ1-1	CASSPRTEMNTEAFF	TGTGCCAGCAGCCCCCGGACAGAAATGAACACTGAAGCTTTCTTT
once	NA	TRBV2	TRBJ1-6	CASSEALGPYSPLHF	TGTGCCAGCAGTGAAGCGCTAGGGCCCTATTCACCCCTCCACTTT
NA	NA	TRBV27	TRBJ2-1	CASPSPGPREQFF	TGTGCCAGCCCTTCCCCAGGGCCCCGTGAGCAGTTCTTC
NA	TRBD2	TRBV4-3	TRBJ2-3	CASSQLGEGLEDTQYF	TGCGCCAGCAGCCAGCTTGGGGAGGGCCTAGAAGATACGCAGTATTTT
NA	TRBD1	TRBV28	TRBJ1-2	CASSPGWDEGAANYGYTF	TGTGCCAGCAGTCCTGGTTGGGACGAGGGGGCGGCAAACTATGGCTACACCTTC
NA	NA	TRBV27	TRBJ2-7	CASSLSGTSLSYEQYF	TGTGCCAGCAGTTTATCAGGCACGTCCCTCTCCTACGAGCAGTACTTC
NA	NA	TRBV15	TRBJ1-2	CATSRDSYSNYGYTF	TGTGCCACCAGCAGAGATTCGTACAGTAACTATGGCTACACCTTC
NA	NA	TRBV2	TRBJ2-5	CASREQWAEETQYF	TGTGCCAGCAGGGAACAGTGGGCAGAAGAGACCCAGTACTTC
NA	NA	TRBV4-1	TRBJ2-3	CASSQGPGIADTQYF	TGCGCCAGCAGCCAAGGTCCAGGTATAGCCGATACGCAGTATTTT
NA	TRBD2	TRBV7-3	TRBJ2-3	CASSLTGGATDTQYF	TGTGCCAGCAGCTTAACGGGAGGGGCCACAGATACGCAGTATTTT
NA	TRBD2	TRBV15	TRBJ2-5	CATSRPQRGQVETQYF	TGTGCCACCAGCAGACCGCAGCGGGGGCAGGTAGAGACCCAGTACTTC
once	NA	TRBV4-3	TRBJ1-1	CASSQDIDRNTEAFF	TGCGCCAGCAGCCAAGATATTGACAGAAATACTGAAGCTTTCTTT
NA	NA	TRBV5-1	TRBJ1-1	CASSDRMGPGAFF	TGCGCCAGCAGCGATCGGATGGGACCAGGAGCTTTCTTT
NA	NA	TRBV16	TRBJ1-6	CASSQSPFLGSPLHF	TGTGCCAGCAGCCAATCGCCTTTTTTGGGTTCACCCCTCCACTTT
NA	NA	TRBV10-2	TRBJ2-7	CASAGGEQYF	TGCGCCAGCGCAGGTGGCGAGCAGTACTTC
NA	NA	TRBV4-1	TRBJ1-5	CASSQGIVGQPQHF	TGCGCCAGCAGCCAAGGTATCGTGGGACAGCCCCAGCATTTT
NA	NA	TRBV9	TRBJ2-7	CASSVSGNPSYEQYF	TGTGCCAGCAGCGTATCAGGAAACCCCTCCTACGAGCAGTACTTC
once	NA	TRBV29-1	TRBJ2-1	CSVETLLTQGYNEQFF	TGCAGCGTTGAAACCCTATTGACCCAGGGCTACAATGAGCAGTTCTTC